Each of the 4 T cell receptor beta chains below was sequenced from the same sample in a study of cytomegalovirus exposure and HLA in healthy donors. The PCR made use of 60 Vbeta and 13 Jbeta primers. This table comes from immunoSEQ multiplex PCR, and its TCRdb copy is limited to in-frame clones, with some not included. The repertoire holds roughly 200,000 clones, with about four fifths as singletons. Input material: PBMCs. These receptors all stem from a female donor in good health and CMV-seronegative.

This chain connects TRBV28 to TRBJ2-2; D remains ambiguous. The V and J ends lost 4 bases and 1 base respectively, with 4 bases between them. The CDR3 is 13 amino acids. Germline V gene lookup returns CDR1 MDHEN and CDR2 SYDVKM. DNA for the CDR3: TGTGCCAGCAGTTCCCTGAACACCGGGGAGCTGTTTTTT. This codes for CASSSLNTGELFF.

The chain uses TRBV6-5 and TRBJ2-7; tentatively, D is TRBD1 (6 bases). The germline V gene has CDR1 MNHEY and CDR2 SVGAGI. The CDR3 totals 14 residues. Trimming removed 7 bases at V and 0 bases at J, with 13 bases between. The CDR3 sequence: CASTQGSLSYEQYF. CDR3 nucleotide sequence: TGTGCCAGCACCCAGGGGTCCCTCTCCTACGAGCAGTACTTC.

J is TRBJ1-1 and V is TRBV18; D is possibly TRBD1 (6 bases). The CDR3 totals 14 residues. V was pared by 6 bases and J by 5 bases, with 16 bases between. Looked up from germline, CDR1 is KGHSH and CDR2 is LQKENI. The CDR3 loop is CASSKGGARTEAFF. CDR3 coding DNA: TGTGCCAGCTCCAAAGGGGGGGCGCGTACTGAAGCTTTCTTT.

The V and J genes are TRBV5-4 and TRBJ1-2, with TRBD1 matching 9 bases. The CDR3 extends over 14 amino acids. V lost 4 bases, J lost 7 bases, and 8 bases stayed unmatched. CDR1 and CDR2 (germline): SGHNT, YYREEE (reference sequence). CDR3: CASSLVRTGVGYTF. The CDR3, as DNA: TGTGCCAGCAGCCTAGTCCGGACAGGGGTTGGCTACACCTTC.